The source of this TCR beta chain is a study of patients and donors after allogeneic stem cell transplantation. Via MiXCR, TCRdb re-called the RT-PCR reads, giving one row per CDR3 protein. The sample lists under 200,000 distinct CDR3 sequences, over 25% seen once, with under 3.5% in the top ten. CDR1 is MNHNY, CDR2 SVGAGI, per germline (reference sequence). The CDR3 covers 13 residues. Trimming removed 3 bases from V and 1 base from J, with 6 bases in between. Sequenced input: blood, either unsorted or a sorted T cell fraction (not recorded which). The TCR comes from a human donor who was either an allogeneic HSCT recipient or a stem cell or donor lymphocyte infusion donor (not recorded which). It is not recorded whose cells these are; they may come from a transplant donor. This chain links TRBV6-6 with TRBJ1-1; D is perhaps TRBD1 (5 bases). CDR3 bases: TGTGCCAGCAGTTATCAGGGGAACACTGAAGCTTTCTTT. It translates to CASSYQGNTEAFF.